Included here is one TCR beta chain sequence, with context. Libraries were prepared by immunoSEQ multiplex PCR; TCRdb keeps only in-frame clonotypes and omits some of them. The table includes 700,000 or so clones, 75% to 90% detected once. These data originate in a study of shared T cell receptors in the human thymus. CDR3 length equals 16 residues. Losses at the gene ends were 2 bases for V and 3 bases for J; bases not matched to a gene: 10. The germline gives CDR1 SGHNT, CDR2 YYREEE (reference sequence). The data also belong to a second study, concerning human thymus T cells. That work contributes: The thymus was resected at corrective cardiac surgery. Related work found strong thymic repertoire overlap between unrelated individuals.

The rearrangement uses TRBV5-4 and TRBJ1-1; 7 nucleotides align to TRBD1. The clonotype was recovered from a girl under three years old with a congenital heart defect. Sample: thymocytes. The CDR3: CASSLSYRGKDTEAFF. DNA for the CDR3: TGTGCCAGCAGCTTATCGTACAGGGGTAAGGACACTGAAGCTTTCTTT.